One sample yielded the 23 T cell receptor beta chains listed below, sequenced in a study of blood T cell repertoires in COVID-19. Sequencing was performed with immunoSEQ multiplex PCR; in TCRdb, only in-frame clones are kept and a portion is missing. Seen here are approximately 200,000 clones, around 83% observed once, and the top ten hold 2.9%. Sequencing was done on a sample of peripheral blood. The receptors stem from a man aged 45-65 years who had recovered from COVID-19.

The chain's CDR3 is CATSRDRSSYEQYF. The CDR3, as DNA: TGTGCCACCTCCCGGGACAGAAGCTCCTACGAGCAGTACTTC. J is TRBJ2-7 and V is TRBV19, with TRBD1 matching 7 bases. Losses at the gene ends were 10 bases for V and 0 bases for J; bases not matched to a gene: 9. Germline V CDR1 and CDR2: LNHDA, SQIVND (reference sequence). The CDR3 covers 14 residues.

The chain employs TRBV5-1 and TRBJ2-5; possibly TRBD1 for D (7 bases). Deletions cut 4 bases from V and 4 bases from J, with 17 bases between. CDR1 and CDR2 (germline): SGHRS, YFSETQ. There are 15 residues in the CDR3. Here the CDR3 DNA reads TGCGCCAGCAGCCGGAGCAGGGGGGCTAGAGAGACCCAGTACTTC. Protein: CASSRSRGARETQYF.

The V and J genes are TRBV2 and TRBJ2-7, with 8 nucleotides matching TRBD2. Trimming at V came to 2 bases and at J to 3 bases, leaving 6 bases not matched to a gene. The CDR3 consists of 15 residues. CDR1 and CDR2 from the germline V gene are SNHLY and FYNNEI. CDR3 in amino acids: CASSEMFREGYEQYF. The CDR3 DNA reads as TGTGCCAGCAGTGAAATGTTTCGGGAGGGCTACGAGCAGTACTTC.

This chain connects TRBV27 to TRBJ2-7; D might be TRBD1 (5 bases). The CDR3 extends over 13 amino acids. Germline-derived CDR1 and CDR2 are MNHEY and SMNVEV (reference sequence). The germline V and J ends were trimmed by 4 bases and 2 bases, with 9 bases remaining between them. The DNA for the CDR3 is TGTGCCAGCAGTTATGGACAAACCTACGAGCAGTACTTC. This codes for CASSYGQTYEQYF.

The V call is TRBV5-1, the J call TRBJ2-3; TRBD2 matches 11 bases. Germline V gives CDR1 SGHRS, CDR2 YFSETQ. The CDR3 is 15 residues long. Unmatched junction bases numbered 6, after V lost 4 bases and J lost 5 bases. The CDR3 loop is CASSDLAGGRDTQYF. The CDR3 DNA sequence: TGCGCCAGCAGCGATCTAGCGGGAGGCCGAGATACGCAGTATTTT.

V gene TRBV27 combines with J gene TRBJ2-7; 12 bases are a match to TRBD2. The CDR3 spans 18 residues. V lost 2 bases to trimming and J lost 4 bases; unmatched junction nucleotides: 12. The germline CDR1 and CDR2 sequences are MNHEY and SMNVEV (reference sequence). CDR3 loop: CASSLMTTSGSRRYEQYF. The DNA for the CDR3 is TGTGCCAGCAGTTTAATGACGACTAGCGGGAGTCGAAGGTACGAGCAGTACTTC.

This clone was observed once. J is TRBJ1-2 and V is TRBV7-9; D ambiguous. CDR1 and CDR2 from the germline V gene are SEHNR and FQNEAQ (reference sequence). This CDR3 spans 14 amino acids. The V end lost 1 base, the J end lost 3 bases, and 9 bases lay between the germline ends. The CDR3 sequence: CASSLVEVDYGYTF. The CDR3 DNA is TGTGCCAGCAGCTTAGTCGAGGTAGACTATGGCTACACCTTC.

V usage is TRBV29-1 and J usage is TRBJ2-1, with TRBD1 matching 7 bases. The V gene end was trimmed by 6 bases and the J gene end by 12 bases; junction bases not matched to a gene: 14. CDR3 length: 13 residues. Germline V lookup: CDR1 SQVTM, CDR2 ANQGSEA. The CDR3 region is CSVVRVQGFGQFF. The CDR3 bases are TGCAGCGTCGTGAGGGTACAGGGGTTTGGGCAGTTCTTC.

The rearrangement links TRBV7-2 to TRBJ2-7; 9 positions agree with TRBD2. The ends lost 7 bases at V and 3 bases at J; junction bases unmatched: 7. The germline V gene has CDR1 SGHTA and CDR2 FQGNSA. The CDR3 is 14 amino acids. CDR3 nucleotide sequence: TGTGCCAGCACCCGACTAGCGGATTACTACGAGCAGTACTTC. It is translated as CASTRLADYYEQYF.

The CDR3 DNA follows: TGCAGCGTAAACCGGGACACAACTAACTATGGCTACACCTTC. This gives the protein CSVNRDTTNYGYTF. The rearrangement uses TRBV29-1 and TRBJ1-2; TRBD1 might be the D (6 bases). Germline V gene sequence: CDR1 SQVTM, CDR2 ANQGSEA. CDR3 length: 14 residues. V was pared by 6 bases and J by 0 bases, with 14 bases between.

The chain links TRBV28 to TRBJ1-1; no reliable D call. The CDR3 consists of 11 residues. Germline V gene sequence: CDR1 MDHEN, CDR2 SYDVKM. V lost 2 bases, J lost 7 bases, and 5 bases lay in between. CDR3 DNA sequence: TGTGCCAGCAGTTTAACCTATGAAGCTTTCTTT. It encodes CASSLTYEAFF.

The gene calls are TRBV5-1 and TRBJ2-5; no firm D call. The germline V gene has CDR1 SGHRS and CDR2 YFSETQ. V shed 4 bases and J shed 1 base, with 14 bases lying between them. This CDR3 is built from 15 residues. The CDR3 DNA follows: TGCGCCAGCAGCCCATTATCGGGTCCCCAAGAGACCCAGTACTTC. Translating it yields CASSPLSGPQETQYF.

The chain joins TRBV6-5 to TRBJ2-1; 8 nucleotides agree with TRBD1. The CDR3 is 15 residues long. V lost 2 bases to trimming and J lost 9 bases; unmatched junction nucleotides: 9. Germline values: CDR1 MNHEY, CDR2 SVGAGI. The CDR3 DNA reads as TGTGCCAGCAGTTACCCCATAGGACAGGGCAGTGAGCAGTTCTTC. Translated: CASSYPIGQGSEQFF.

The J gene is TRBJ2-5, the V gene TRBV7-2; weak D call: TRBD1 (6 bases). Per germline, CDR1 SGHTA and CDR2 FQGNSA. V lost 5 bases to trimming and J lost 5 bases, with 18 bases between them. The CDR3 runs to 15 residues. For the CDR3, the DNA is TGTGCCAGCAGCCCCCAAGCGAAAAGGGGGGAGACCCAGTACTTC. Residues: CASSPQAKRGETQYF.

The rearrangement links TRBV2 to TRBJ2-7; 8 bases are a match to TRBD2. The CDR3 totals 14 residues. Germline V gene data show CDR1 as SNHLY and CDR2 as FYNNEI. The V gene end was trimmed by 3 bases and the J gene end by 4 bases; junction bases not matched to a gene: 5. CDR3 nucleotides: TGTGCCAGCAGTGAGTTCGGGGGGGCTTACGAGCAGTACTTC. This sequence encodes CASSEFGGAYEQYF.

V is TRBV11-2 and J is TRBJ2-3, with 8 bases fitting TRBD2. The junction had 0 bases not matched to a gene; V was cut back by 1 base and J by 0 bases. Per the germline V gene, CDR1 is SGHAT and CDR2 is FQNNGV. The CDR3 has 15 residues. The CDR3 sequence: CASSLGLASTDTQYF. CDR3 nucleotides: TGTGCCAGCAGCTTAGGACTAGCGAGCACAGATACGCAGTATTTT.

In DNA, the CDR3 is TGTGCCAGCGGGGCATGGACAGGAAACACTGAAGCTTTCTTT. Translated: CASGAWTGNTEAFF. The V call is TRBV6-5, the J call TRBJ1-1, with 7 nucleotides matching TRBD1. Germline lookup yields CDR1 MNHEY and CDR2 SVGAGI. The CDR3 loop spans 14 amino acids. V shed 8 bases and J 2 bases; nucleotides not matched to a gene: 8.

V is TRBV24-1 and J is TRBJ2-1; D is uncertain. Trimming took 3 bases from V and 4 from J, leaving 9 bases between them. The CDR3 consists of 14 residues. CDR1 and CDR2 from the germline V gene are KGHDR and SFDVKD. The CDR3 region is CATSDAAIYNEQFF. CDR3 in DNA: TGTGCCACCAGTGATGCGGCGATATACAATGAGCAGTTCTTC.

V gene TRBV11-3 combines with J gene TRBJ1-4; TRBD1 matches 7 bases. This CDR3 has 17 amino acids. The J segment lost 0 bases and the V segment lost 4 bases, leaving 8 bases of the junction unmatched. The germline CDR1 and CDR2 sequences are SGHNT and YENEEA. DNA of the CDR3: TGTGCCAGCAGCTCGGGACAGAAACTCGCAACTAATGAAAAACTGTTTTTT. Amino acids: CASSSGQKLATNEKLFF.

The chain is built from TRBV3-1 (or the pseudogene TRBV3-2) and TRBJ1-4; 7 bases line up with TRBD1. The CDR3 loop spans 16 amino acids. With 0 bases clipped from V and 5 bases from J, the junction kept 6 bases outside the gene matches. The germline V gene encodes CDR1 LGHDT and CDR2 YNNKEL (reference sequence). Here the CDR3 reads CASSQDGTAMNEKLFF. In DNA, the CDR3 is TGTGCCAGCAGCCAAGATGGGACAGCCATGAATGAAAAACTGTTTTTT.

The chain recombines TRBV3-1 (or the pseudogene TRBV3-2) with TRBJ2-7; tentatively, D is TRBD1 (5 bases). Germline CDR1 is LGHDT and CDR2 is YNNKEL (reference sequence). CDR3 length: 14 residues. V lost 6 bases and J lost 2, with 14 bases in between. CDR3 protein: CASRNRTQAYEQYF. The CDR3 DNA sequence: TGTGCCAGCAGAAATCGGACACAAGCCTACGAGCAGTACTTC.

In this sample, this clone turned up once. V and J are TRBV5-1 and TRBJ1-1; maybe TRBD1 (6 bases). Germline V gene sequence: CDR1 SGHRS, CDR2 YFSETQ. This CDR3 spans 16 amino acids. V was clipped by 3 bases and J by 0 bases, with 15 bases between them. This chain's CDR3 is CASSYGGRGVNTEAFF. The CDR3 DNA is TGCGCCAGCAGCTATGGCGGCAGGGGAGTGAACACTGAAGCTTTCTTT.

The chain carries TRBV21-1 and TRBJ1-1. TRBV21-1 corresponds to a pseudogene. CDR3 length: 14 residues. CDR3 nucleotide sequence: TGTGCCAGCGGGCCATTGTGGGGACTCACTGAAGCTTTCTTT. Encoded protein: CASGPLWGLTEAFF.